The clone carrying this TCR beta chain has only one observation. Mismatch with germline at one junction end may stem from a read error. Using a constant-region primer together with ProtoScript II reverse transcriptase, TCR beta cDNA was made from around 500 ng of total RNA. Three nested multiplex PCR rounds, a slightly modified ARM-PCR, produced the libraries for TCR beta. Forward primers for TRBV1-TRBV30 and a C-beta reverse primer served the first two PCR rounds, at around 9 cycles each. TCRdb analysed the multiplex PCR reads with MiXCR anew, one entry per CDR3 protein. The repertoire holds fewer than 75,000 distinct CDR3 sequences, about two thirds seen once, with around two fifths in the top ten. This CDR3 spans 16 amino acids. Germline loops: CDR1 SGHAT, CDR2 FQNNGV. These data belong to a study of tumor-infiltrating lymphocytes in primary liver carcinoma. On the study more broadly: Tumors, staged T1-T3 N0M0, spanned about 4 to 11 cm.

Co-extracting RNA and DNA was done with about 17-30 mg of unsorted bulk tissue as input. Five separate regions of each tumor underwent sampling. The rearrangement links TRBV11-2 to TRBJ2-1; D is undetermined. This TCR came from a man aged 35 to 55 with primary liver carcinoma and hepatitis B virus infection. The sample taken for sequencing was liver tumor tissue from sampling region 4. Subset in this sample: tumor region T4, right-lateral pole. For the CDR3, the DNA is TGTGCCAGCAGCTTAGATCCAGAGAGTCCCTACGATGAGCAGTTCTTC. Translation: CASSLDPESPYDEQFF.